This entry concerns a single TCR beta chain. Its antigen is as yet unknown. From its re-call of the 5' RACE reads, TCRdb lists each CDR3 protein once, without DNA. Here the sample table reports about 550,000 distinct CDR3 sequences. This record belongs to a study of T cells expressing NK-cell markers. Study-wide context: HCMV seropositivity marked seven of the eight sequenced donors; one was seronegative. Study-wide points: A range of roughly 1.0-8% of CD8+ T cells consisted of dominant NKG2C+ clonotypes in about six donors.

The CDR3 sequence is 15 residues long. The germline V gene encodes CDR1 ENHRY and CDR2 SYGVKD. Material: blood T cells: a sorted CD56 or NKG2C T cell subset, CD4+ or CD8+ T cells, or bulk PBMC T cells (not recorded which). The chain carries TRBV10-3 and TRBJ2-1; TCRdb picks TRBD2, but there is no DNA to check that call. The clonotype originates from a man aged 18 to 30 in good health. CDR3 region: CAISERLAGDNEQFF.